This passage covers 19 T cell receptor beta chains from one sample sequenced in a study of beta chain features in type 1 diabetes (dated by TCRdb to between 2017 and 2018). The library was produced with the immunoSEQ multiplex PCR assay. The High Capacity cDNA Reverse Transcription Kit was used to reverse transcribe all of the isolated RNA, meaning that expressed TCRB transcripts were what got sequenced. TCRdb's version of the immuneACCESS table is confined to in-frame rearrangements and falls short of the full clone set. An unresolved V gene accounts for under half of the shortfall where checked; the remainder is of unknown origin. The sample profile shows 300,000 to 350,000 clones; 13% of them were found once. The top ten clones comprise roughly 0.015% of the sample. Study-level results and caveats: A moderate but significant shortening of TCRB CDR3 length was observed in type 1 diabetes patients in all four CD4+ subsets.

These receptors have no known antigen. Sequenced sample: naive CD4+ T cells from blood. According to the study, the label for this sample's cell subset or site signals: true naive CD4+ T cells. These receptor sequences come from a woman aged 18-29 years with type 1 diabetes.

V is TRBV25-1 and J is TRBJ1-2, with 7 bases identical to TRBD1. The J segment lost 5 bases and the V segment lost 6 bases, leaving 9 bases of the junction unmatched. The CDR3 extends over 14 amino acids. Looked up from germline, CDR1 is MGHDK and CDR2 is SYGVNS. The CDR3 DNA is TGTGCCAGCAGAGCGCAGGGGGTGGGGTATGGCTACACCTTC. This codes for CASRAQGVGYGYTF.

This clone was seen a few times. As DNA, the CDR3 is TGTGCCAGTGGCAAAGTTTCGGGCACTGAAGCTTTCTTT. This encodes CASGKVSGTEAFF. The chain joins TRBV19 to TRBJ1-1; unclear D gene. Deletions cut 8 bases from V and 4 bases from J, with 14 bases between. The CDR3 runs 13 residues. Per the germline V gene, CDR1 is LNHDA and CDR2 is SQIVND (reference sequence).

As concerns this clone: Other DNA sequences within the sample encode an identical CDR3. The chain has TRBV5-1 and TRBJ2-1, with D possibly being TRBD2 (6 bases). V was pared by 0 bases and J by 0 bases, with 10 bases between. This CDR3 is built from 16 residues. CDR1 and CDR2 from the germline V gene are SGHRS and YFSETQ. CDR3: CASSLVAGSSYNEQFF. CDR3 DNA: TGCGCCAGCAGCTTGGTGGCCGGGAGCTCCTACAATGAGCAGTTCTTC.

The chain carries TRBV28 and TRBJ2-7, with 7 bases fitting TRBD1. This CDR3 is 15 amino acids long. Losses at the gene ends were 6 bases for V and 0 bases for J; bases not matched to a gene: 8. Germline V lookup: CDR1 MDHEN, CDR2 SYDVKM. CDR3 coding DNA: TGTGCCAGCAGATACACAGGGGCGCCCTCCTACGAGCAGTACTTC. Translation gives CASRYTGAPSYEQYF.

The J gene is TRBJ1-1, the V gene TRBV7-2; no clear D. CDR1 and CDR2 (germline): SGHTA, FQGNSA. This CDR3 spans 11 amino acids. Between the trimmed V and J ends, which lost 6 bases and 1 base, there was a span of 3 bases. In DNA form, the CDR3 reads TGTGCCAGCAGACAGAACACTGAAGCTTTCTTT. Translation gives CASRQNTEAFF.

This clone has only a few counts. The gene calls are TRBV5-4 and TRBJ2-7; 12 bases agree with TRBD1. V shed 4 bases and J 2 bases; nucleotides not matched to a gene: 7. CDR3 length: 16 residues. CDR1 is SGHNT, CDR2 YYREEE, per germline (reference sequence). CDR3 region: CASSPGDRGRPYEQYF. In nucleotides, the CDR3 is TGTGCCAGCAGCCCCGGGGACAGGGGGCGCCCCTACGAGCAGTACTTC.

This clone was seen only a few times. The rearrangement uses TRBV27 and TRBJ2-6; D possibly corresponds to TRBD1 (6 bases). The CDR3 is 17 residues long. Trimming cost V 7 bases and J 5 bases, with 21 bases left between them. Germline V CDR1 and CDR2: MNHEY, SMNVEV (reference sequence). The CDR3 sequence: CASTPRGTGVWANVLTF. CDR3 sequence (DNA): TGTGCCAGCACCCCTAGGGGGACGGGCGTCTGGGCCAACGTCCTGACTTTC.

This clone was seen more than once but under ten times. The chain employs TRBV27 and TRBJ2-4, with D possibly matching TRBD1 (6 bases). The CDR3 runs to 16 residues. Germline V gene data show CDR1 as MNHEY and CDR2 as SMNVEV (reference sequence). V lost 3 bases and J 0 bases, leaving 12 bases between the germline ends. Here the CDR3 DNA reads TGTGCCAGCAGTTTCATGGGGGCGGGAGCCAAAAACATTCAGTACTTC. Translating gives CASSFMGAGAKNIQYF.

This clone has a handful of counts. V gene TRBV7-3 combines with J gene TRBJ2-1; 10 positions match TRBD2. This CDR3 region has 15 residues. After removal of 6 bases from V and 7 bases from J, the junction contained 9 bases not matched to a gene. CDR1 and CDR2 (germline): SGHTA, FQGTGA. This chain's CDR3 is CASSPGLARGNEQFF. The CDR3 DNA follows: TGTGCCAGCAGTCCGGGACTAGCGCGAGGGAATGAGCAGTTCTTC.

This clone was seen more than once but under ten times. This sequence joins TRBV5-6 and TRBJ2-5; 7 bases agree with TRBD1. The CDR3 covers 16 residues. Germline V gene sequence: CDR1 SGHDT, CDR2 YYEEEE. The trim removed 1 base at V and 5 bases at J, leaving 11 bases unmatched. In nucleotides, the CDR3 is TGTGCCAGCAGCTTGACCCTGGACAGGTCCGGGGAGACCCAGTACTTC. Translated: CASSLTLDRSGETQYF.

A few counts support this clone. CDR3 DNA: TGTGCCAGCAGTGAACAAGAGGCAGGGAAAGTCTACGAGCAGTACGTC. Residues: CASSEQEAGKVYEQYV. The chain recombines TRBV25-1 with TRBJ2-7; D is possibly TRBD1 (5 bases). The V and J ends lost 2 bases and 3 bases respectively, with 17 bases between them. This CDR3 has 16 amino acids. The germline CDR1 and CDR2 sequences are MGHDK and SYGVNS.

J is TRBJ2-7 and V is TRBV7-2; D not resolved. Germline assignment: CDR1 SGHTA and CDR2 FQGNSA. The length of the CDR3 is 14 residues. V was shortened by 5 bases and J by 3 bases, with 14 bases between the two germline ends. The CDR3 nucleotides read TGTGCCAGCAGCCCCGACCGAGCCCACTACGAGCAGTACGTC. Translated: CASSPDRAHYEQYV.

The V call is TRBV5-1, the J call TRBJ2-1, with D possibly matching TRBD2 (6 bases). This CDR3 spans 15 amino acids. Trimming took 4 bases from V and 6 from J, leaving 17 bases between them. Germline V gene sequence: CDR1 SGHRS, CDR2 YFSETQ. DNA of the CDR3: TGCGCCAGCAGCGGAGGGACCCTATCCCCCAATGAGCAGTTCTTC. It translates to CASSGGTLSPNEQFF. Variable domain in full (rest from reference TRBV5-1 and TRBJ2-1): KAGVTQTPRYLIKTRGQQVTLSCSPISGHRSVSWYQQTPGQGLQFLFEYFSETQRNKGNFPGRFSGRQFSNSRSEMNVSTLELGDSALYLCASSGGTLSPNEQFFGPGTRLTVL.

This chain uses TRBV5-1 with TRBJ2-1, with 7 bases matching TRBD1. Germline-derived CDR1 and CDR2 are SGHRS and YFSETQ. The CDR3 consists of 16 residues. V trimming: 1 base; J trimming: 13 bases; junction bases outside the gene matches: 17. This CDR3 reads CASSLSTALRTGFQFF. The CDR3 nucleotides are TGCGCCAGCAGCTTGTCAACGGCCCTAAGGACAGGTTTTCAGTTCTTC.

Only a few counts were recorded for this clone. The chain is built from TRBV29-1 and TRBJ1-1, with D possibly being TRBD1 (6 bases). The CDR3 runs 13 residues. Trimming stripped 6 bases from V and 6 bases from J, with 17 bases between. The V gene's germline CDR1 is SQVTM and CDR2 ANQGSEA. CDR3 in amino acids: CSVLDRSGAEAFF. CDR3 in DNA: TGCAGCGTCTTGGACAGAAGTGGTGCTGAAGCTTTCTTT.

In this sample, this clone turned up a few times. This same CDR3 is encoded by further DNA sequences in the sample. The CDR3 loop is CASSLSDEQYF. The CDR3 nucleotides are TGTGCCAGCAGTTTGAGTGACGAGCAGTACTTC. This chain links TRBV28 with TRBJ2-7, with unresolved D. Germline V gene data show CDR1 as MDHEN and CDR2 as SYDVKM. The CDR3 covers 11 residues. Trimming took off 3 bases at V and 5 bases at J, with 5 bases between the two ends.

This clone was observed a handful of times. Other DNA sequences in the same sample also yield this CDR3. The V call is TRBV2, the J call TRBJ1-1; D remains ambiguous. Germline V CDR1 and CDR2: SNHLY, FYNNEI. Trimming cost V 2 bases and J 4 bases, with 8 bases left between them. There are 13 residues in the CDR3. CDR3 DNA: TGTGCCAGCAGTGAACGAGGTGGCACTGAAGCTTTCTTT. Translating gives CASSERGGTEAFF.

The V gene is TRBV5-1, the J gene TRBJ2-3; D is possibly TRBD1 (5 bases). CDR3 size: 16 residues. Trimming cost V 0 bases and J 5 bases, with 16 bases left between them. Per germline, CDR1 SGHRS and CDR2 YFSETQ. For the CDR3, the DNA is TGCGCCAGCAGCTTGGCGGGTCAGGGAAGCCAAGATACGCAGTATTTT. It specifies CASSLAGQGSQDTQYF.

The CDR3 DNA follows: TGTGCCAGCAGCTTGCGTTGGTTTAGTCTGGATGAGCAGTTCTTC. It codes for CASSLRWFSLDEQFF. The chain couples TRBV5-4 to TRBJ2-1; D ambiguous. In germline, CDR1 is SGHNT, CDR2 YYREEE (reference sequence). V gave up 1 base and J gave up 8 bases, with 16 bases separating them. The CDR3 runs to 15 residues.